Below are 10 T cell receptor beta chains sequenced from a single sample in a study of T cell repertoires in cytomegalovirus infection. Using its own MiXCR run on the reads, TCRdb lists one record per CDR3 protein. The sample carries hundreds of thousands of distinct CDR3 sequences, around a sixth recorded once. Sequencing input: PBMCs. The receptor source for this set is a human donor in good health (CMV status not recorded). Some clones in this sample may be carry-over from other donors' samples.

This clonotype occurred a few times. This chain joins TRBV12-3 or TRBV12-4 and TRBJ2-2; unclear D gene. The CDR3 runs 14 residues. V shed 3 bases and J shed 4 bases, with 9 bases lying between them. CDR3 DNA: TGTGCCAGCAGTTTCTCGCCGAGCACCGGGGAGCTGTTTTTT. This sequence encodes CASSFSPSTGELFF.

This clonotype was counted many times. This chain connects TRBV7-9 to TRBJ2-5, with 7 nucleotides matching TRBD1. From germline, CDR1 is SEHNR and CDR2 FQNEAQ (reference sequence). The CDR3 totals 14 residues. V shed 5 bases, J shed 5 bases, and the junction held 8 bases outside the gene matches. This CDR3 is CASSLSGTVETQYF. The CDR3 bases are TGTGCCAGCAGCCTTTCCGGGACAGTGGAGACCCAGTACTTC.

The table lists this clonotype with many counts. This chain joins TRBV7-2 and TRBJ2-3, with D possibly being TRBD1 or TRBD2 (6 bases each). Trimming took 0 bases from V and 2 from J, leaving 12 bases between them. Germline V CDR1 and CDR2: SGHTA, FQGNSA. The CDR3 runs 16 residues. For the CDR3, the DNA is TGTGCCAGCAGCTTAGCGTCGGGGGCCGACACAGATACGCAGTATTTT. It codes for CASSLASGADTDTQYF.

This clonotype was observed a few times. The chain carries TRBV28 and TRBJ2-1; 8 nucleotides match TRBD2. Looked up from germline, CDR1 is MDHEN and CDR2 is SYDVKM. Unmatched junction bases numbered 8, after V lost 3 bases and J lost 7 bases. There are 15 residues in the CDR3. The CDR3 DNA reads TGTGCCAGCAGTTTTGGGTCGGGGGGGCAGAATGAGCAGTTCTTC. Translating gives CASSFGSGGQNEQFF.

The chain recombines TRBV7-8 with TRBJ1-2; possible D gene TRBD1, 5 bases. V shed 1 base and J shed 4 bases, with 13 bases lying between them. Germline V gene lookup returns CDR1 SGHVS and CDR2 FQNEAQ. This CDR3 contains 15 residues. CDR3 region: CASSLGWSGGYGYTF. CDR3 nucleotides: TGTGCCAGCAGCTTAGGATGGTCCGGGGGCTATGGCTACACCTTC.

The V call is TRBV6-2 or TRBV6-3, the J call TRBJ1-2; D perhaps matches TRBD1 (5 bases). The CDR3 contains 13 residues. Between the trimmed V and J ends, which lost 10 bases and 6 bases, there was a span of 18 bases. Germline V gives CDR1 MNHEY, CDR2 SVGEGT. The CDR3 bases are TGTGCCACCGCAAATTCAGGGATCAATGGCTACACCTTC. Translated: CATANSGINGYTF.

Remarks on this clonotype: A much larger clone sits a single nucleotide away, making a read error possible. A read error is likely, as this CDR3 ends without the conserved phenylalanine or tryptophan. This chain connects TRBV4-3 to TRBJ1-6; TRBD1 might be the D (5 bases). Germline V CDR1 and CDR2: LGHNA, YSLEER. The CDR3 is 15 amino acids. V lost 0 bases to trimming and J lost 6 bases, with 9 bases between them. As DNA, the CDR3 is TGCGCCAGCAGCCAAGAAAGGCAGGGTAATTCACCCCTCCACTCT. It encodes CASSQERQGNSPLHS.

This clonotype came up many times. The rearrangement joins TRBV7-2 to TRBJ2-1; D is ambiguous. CDR1 and CDR2 (germline): SGHTA, FQGNSA. The CDR3 runs to 15 residues. The V and J ends lost 6 bases and 0 bases respectively, with 12 bases between them. The CDR3 DNA sequence: TGTGCCAGCAGATCGACCCTGAGCTCCTACAATGAGCAGTTCTTC. Translating gives CASRSTLSSYNEQFF.

This chain links TRBV25-1 with TRBJ1-1; 7 positions match TRBD1. J was trimmed by 7 bases and V by 6 bases; bases with no gene match: 8. CDR1 and CDR2 (germline): MGHDK, SYGVNS. The CDR3 is made up of 13 amino acids. The CDR3 protein is CASSSGTEIEAFF. Written as DNA, the CDR3 is TGTGCCAGCAGCTCCGGGACAGAGATTGAAGCTTTCTTT.

This clonotype appeared a few times. V and J are TRBV15 and TRBJ2-1, with TRBD1 matching 7 bases. CDR1 is LNHNV and CDR2 is YYDKDF in the germline V gene (reference sequence). CDR3 size: 13 residues. V lost 5 bases and J lost 4; bases outside the gene matches: 2. This CDR3 reads CATSGDRYNEQFF. CDR3 coding DNA: TGTGCCACCAGCGGGGACAGATACAATGAGCAGTTCTTC.